Listed here is a single T cell receptor (beta chain). This sample stems from a study of cytomegalovirus exposure and HLA in healthy donors. 60 Vbeta and 13 Jbeta primers were used in PCR. Profiled with immunoSEQ multiplex PCR; TCRdb holds only in-frame clones, not every one. The repertoire includes 90,000 to 130,000 clones, about three quarters of them detected once, and about 2.9% sits in the top ten. The source is a woman in her sixties in good health and CMV-seropositive. The sequenced material came from PBMCs.

The CDR3 DNA is TGTGCCAGCAGTTTAGCTCCAGGGTTCGGCTACACCTTC. Its translation: CASSLAPGFGYTF. The chain couples TRBV28 to TRBJ1-2; a weak D match, TRBD1 (5 bases). The CDR3 runs 13 residues. The germline gives CDR1 MDHEN, CDR2 SYDVKM. Trimming took off 2 bases at V and 8 bases at J, with 12 bases between the two ends.